The rows below give T cell receptor beta chains drawn from one sample of a study of blood T cell repertoires in COVID-19. Measured with immunoSEQ multiplex PCR; TCRdb has only the in-frame clones, and not every one. The sample lists some 520,000 clones; 80% to 90% were seen once. Material: peripheral blood. The source of these receptors is a man aged 18 to 29 with COVID-19, enrolled during active disease. Both conserved end residues are part of each CDR3. Fields, in order: clone size, D gene, J gene, V gene, CDR3 DNA, CDR3 protein. A D gene is named only where the DNA matches it firmly. A row's size may be missing; if present it is once, few, many or a size class.

clone_size: .; d_call: .; j_call: TRBJ2-1; v_call: TRBV7-2; cdr3_nt: TGTGCCAGCAGCTTTGGAGGGCATTTTGGTTACAATGAGCAGTTCTTC; cdr3_aa: CASSFGGHFGYNEQFF
clone_size: .; d_call: TRBD1; j_call: TRBJ2-7; v_call: TRBV6-5; cdr3_nt: TGTGCCAGCAATCTAGACAGGGCGACCTACGAGCAGTACTTC; cdr3_aa: CASNLDRATYEQYF
clone_size: once; d_call: TRBD2; j_call: TRBJ2-3; v_call: TRBV4-1; cdr3_nt: TGCGCCAGCAGCCAAGAAACGGGAGGGAGAAGGGCAGATACGCAGTATTTT; cdr3_aa: CASSQETGGRRADTQYF
clone_size: .; d_call: .; j_call: TRBJ1-2; v_call: TRBV30; cdr3_nt: TGTGCCTGGAGTGTACGGGTAGGCTACACCTTC; cdr3_aa: CAWSVRVGYTF
clone_size: once; d_call: .; j_call: TRBJ2-3; v_call: TRBV5-5; cdr3_nt: TGTGCCAGCAGCGTAGGAGCGGGCACAGATACGCAGTATTTT; cdr3_aa: CASSVGAGTDTQYF
clone_size: .; d_call: TRBD2; j_call: TRBJ2-7; v_call: TRBV28; cdr3_nt: TGTGCCAGCAGTGCACCGCTAGCGGGAGGATACTACGAGCAGTACTTC; cdr3_aa: CASSAPLAGGYYEQYF
clone_size: once; d_call: .; j_call: TRBJ2-7; v_call: TRBV5-4; cdr3_nt: TGTGCCAGCAGCTTTTTCGGGAGCGGCTACGAGCAGTACTTC; cdr3_aa: CASSFFGSGYEQYF
clone_size: .; d_call: .; j_call: TRBJ2-2; v_call: TRBV2; cdr3_nt: TGTGCCAGCAGTGATCCGGGGGACACCGGGGAGCTGTTTTTT; cdr3_aa: CASSDPGDTGELFF
clone_size: .; d_call: TRBD1; j_call: TRBJ2-2; v_call: TRBV11-3; cdr3_nt: TGTGCCAGCAGCTTAATAGGGGGCTGGGGGAACACCGGGGAGCTGTTTTTT; cdr3_aa: CASSLIGGWGNTGELFF
clone_size: .; d_call: TRBD1; j_call: TRBJ1-1; v_call: TRBV7-9; cdr3_nt: TGTGCCAGCAGCCCGGGACAGGGATACACTGAAGCTTTCTTT; cdr3_aa: CASSPGQGYTEAFF
clone_size: many; d_call: TRBD1; j_call: TRBJ1-6; v_call: TRBV10-2; cdr3_nt: TGCGCCAGCAGGGGACAGACCGGCTCACCCCTCCACTTT; cdr3_aa: CASRGQTGSPLHF
clone_size: .; d_call: .; j_call: TRBJ2-2; v_call: TRBV5-1; cdr3_nt: TGCGCCAGCTCCCGCGAGGGCGGGACCGGGGAGCTGTTTTTT; cdr3_aa: CASSREGGTGELFF
clone_size: .; d_call: .; j_call: TRBJ1-1; v_call: TRBV14; cdr3_nt: TGTGCCAGCAGCACCCACAGGACCTTGAACACTGAAGCTTTCTTT; cdr3_aa: CASSTHRTLNTEAFF
clone_size: .; d_call: .; j_call: TRBJ1-3; v_call: TRBV3-1/TRBV3-2; cdr3_nt: TGTGCCAGCAGCAGGACGGGAGCTGGAAACACCATATATTTT; cdr3_aa: CASSRTGAGNTIYF
clone_size: .; d_call: .; j_call: TRBJ2-1; v_call: TRBV9; cdr3_nt: TGTGCCAGCAGCGTAGCCCCCGAAGCGGATGAGCAGTTCTTC; cdr3_aa: CASSVAPEADEQFF
clone_size: .; d_call: TRBD2; j_call: TRBJ2-1; v_call: TRBV10-3; cdr3_nt: TGTGCCATCAGTGGCAGCGGGGGGGACAATGAGCAGTTCTTC; cdr3_aa: CAISGSGGDNEQFF
clone_size: once; d_call: TRBD1; j_call: TRBJ1-2; v_call: TRBV5-4; cdr3_nt: TGTGCCAGCAGTGGGACAGGGGTTTATGGCTACACCTTC; cdr3_aa: CASSGTGVYGYTF
clone_size: .; d_call: .; j_call: TRBJ2-1; v_call: TRBV12-3/TRBV12-4; cdr3_nt: TGTGCCACCTCTGTGGGTATACGGGGGAAGCAGTTCTTC; cdr3_aa: CATSVGIRGKQFF
clone_size: .; d_call: TRBD2; j_call: TRBJ2-1; v_call: TRBV7-9; cdr3_nt: TGTGCCAGCAGCCCCCCCACGGGACTAGCGTACAATGAGCAGTTCTTC; cdr3_aa: CASSPPTGLAYNEQFF
clone_size: .; d_call: TRBD2; j_call: TRBJ2-7; v_call: TRBV5-6; cdr3_nt: TGTGCCAGCAGCTTGGGACTAGCGGGAGACTACGAGCAGTACTTC; cdr3_aa: CASSLGLAGDYEQYF
clone_size: once; d_call: TRBD1; j_call: TRBJ2-7; v_call: TRBV29-1; cdr3_nt: TGCAGCGTTGAGGGGGACAGCTCCTACGAGCAGTACTTC; cdr3_aa: CSVEGDSSYEQYF
clone_size: once; d_call: .; j_call: TRBJ1-2; v_call: TRBV3-1/TRBV3-2; cdr3_nt: TGTGCCAGCAGCCAAGGGCATCCGGGGGGGCAAAATGGCTACACCTTC; cdr3_aa: CASSQGHPGGQNGYTF
clone_size: .; d_call: TRBD2; j_call: TRBJ2-2; v_call: TRBV5-1; cdr3_nt: TGCGCCAGCAGCCCCTCGTGGGAGGGCTCCGGGGAGCTGTTTTTT; cdr3_aa: CASSPSWEGSGELFF